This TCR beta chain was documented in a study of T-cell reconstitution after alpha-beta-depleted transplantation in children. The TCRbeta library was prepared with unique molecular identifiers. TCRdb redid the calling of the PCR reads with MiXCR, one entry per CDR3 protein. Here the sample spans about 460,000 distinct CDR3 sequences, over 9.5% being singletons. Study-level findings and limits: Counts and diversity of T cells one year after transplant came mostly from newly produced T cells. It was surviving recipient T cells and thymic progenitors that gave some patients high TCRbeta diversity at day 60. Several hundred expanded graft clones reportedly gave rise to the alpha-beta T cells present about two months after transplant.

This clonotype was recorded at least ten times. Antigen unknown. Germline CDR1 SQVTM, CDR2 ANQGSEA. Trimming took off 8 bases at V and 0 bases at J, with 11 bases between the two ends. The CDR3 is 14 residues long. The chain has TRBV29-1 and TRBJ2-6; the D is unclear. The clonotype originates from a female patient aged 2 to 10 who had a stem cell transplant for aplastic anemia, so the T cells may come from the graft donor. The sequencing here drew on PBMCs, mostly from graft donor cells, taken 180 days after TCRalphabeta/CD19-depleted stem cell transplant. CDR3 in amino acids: CSTLDGSGANVLTF. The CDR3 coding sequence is TGCAGCACGCTGGACGGCTCTGGGGCCAACGTCCTGACTTTC.